These 8 T cell receptor beta chains came from one sample sequenced in a study of a mutant IDH1 vaccine in newly diagnosed glioma. Their recognized antigens are unknown. Indicated time point: week 35, safety follow-up. Doses consisted of 300 ug of mutant IDH1 20-mer peptide each, paired with topical imiquimod. The repertoire was sequenced with immunoSEQ multiplex PCR; TCRdb's copy has only in-frame clones and lacks some. The table includes over 65,000 clones, around 82% detected once. The material sequenced was PBMCs, taken from a glioma patient whose treatment included an IDH1 peptide vaccine. The source is a man aged 18 to 35 with glioma.

This rearrangement joins TRBV28 to TRBJ1-1, with D unclear. The CDR3 is 14 residues long. Germline assignment: CDR1 MDHEN and CDR2 SYDVKM. V was trimmed by 5 bases and J by 6 bases, leaving 16 bases between them. The CDR3 region has the DNA TGTGCCAGCAGTCTCCCCTCTTACAGCCCTGAAGCTTTCTTT. Protein sequence: CASSLPSYSPEAFF.

V gene TRBV7-6 combines with J gene TRBJ2-7; tentatively, D is TRBD2 (7 bases). The CDR3 totals 13 residues. V was pared by 1 base and J by 6 bases, with 10 bases between. Per the germline V gene, CDR1 is SGHVS and CDR2 is FNYEAQ. CDR3 region: CASSLGEGGEQYF. The DNA of the CDR3 is TGTGCCAGCAGCTTAGGGGAGGGGGGCGAGCAGTACTTC.

The chain employs TRBV6-5 and TRBJ2-7, with D possibly TRBD2 on 5 matching bases. The CDR3 contains 15 residues. Germline assignment: CDR1 MNHEY and CDR2 SVGAGI. Trimming removed 2 bases at V and 2 bases at J, with 13 bases between. CDR3 nucleotides: TGTGCCAGCAGTTACGGCGCGGGTATAACCTACGAGCAGTACTTC. As protein: CASSYGAGITYEQYF.

This clone was counted only a few times. The chain links TRBV4-3 to TRBJ1-1; possible D gene TRBD1, 5 bases. Trimming pared 1 base from V and 0 bases from J, leaving 15 bases between. The CDR3 is 17 residues long. From germline, CDR1 is LGHNA and CDR2 YSLEER. The CDR3 protein is CASSQARAGGMNTEAFF. As DNA, the CDR3 is TGCGCCAGCAGCCAAGCCCGGGCGGGGGGAATGAACACTGAAGCTTTCTTT.

CDR3 coding DNA: TGTGCCAGCAGCTTGACTCTGGCTGGACAGCCCCAGCATTTT. Protein: CASSLTLAGQPQHF. V gene TRBV7-2 combines with J gene TRBJ1-5; no definite D call. The germline V gene encodes CDR1 SGHTA and CDR2 FQGNSA. V was clipped by 3 bases and J by 7 bases, with 13 bases between them. The CDR3 extends over 14 amino acids. The full variable domain, with the rest looked up from reference TRBV7-2 and TRBJ1-5, is GAGVSQSPSNKVTEKGKDVELRCDPISGHTALYWYRQSLGQGLEFLIYFQGNSAPDKSGLPSDRFSAERTGGSVSTLTIQRTQQEDSAVYLCASSLTLAGQPQHFGDGTRLSIL.

The V gene is TRBV15, the J gene TRBJ1-3; D perhaps matches TRBD1 (6 bases). With 5 bases removed from V and 0 bases from J, the gap between germline ends came to 17 bases. This CDR3 is built from 17 residues. Germline lookup yields CDR1 LNHNV and CDR2 YYDKDF (reference sequence). As DNA, the CDR3 is TGTGCCACCAGCGATTTCAGTCGGGGGCTCTCTGGAAACACCATATATTTT. It codes for CATSDFSRGLSGNTIYF. Complete variable domain (other parts from reference TRBV15 and TRBJ1-3): DAMVIQNPRYQVTQFGKPVTLSCSQTLNHNVMYWYQQKSSQAPKLLFHYYDKDFNNEADTPDNFQSRRPNTSFCFLDIRSPGLGDTAMYLCATSDFSRGLSGNTIYFGEGSWLTVV.

The chain couples TRBV4-1 to TRBJ1-1, with 7 bases that match TRBD1. Germline assignment: CDR1 MGHRA and CDR2 YSYEKL. The CDR3 extends over 13 amino acids. V trimming: 7 bases; J trimming: 3 bases; junction bases outside the gene matches: 5. Here the CDR3 DNA reads TGCGCCAGCACCCTTACAGGGGACACTGAAGCTTTCTTT. Encoded protein: CASTLTGDTEAFF.

The V call is TRBV7-9, the J call TRBJ1-1, with TRBD1 matching 10 bases. Germline CDR1 is SEHNR and CDR2 is FQNEAQ (reference sequence). Trimming at V came to 6 bases and at J to 3 bases, leaving 7 bases not matched to a gene. The CDR3 sequence is 15 residues long. The CDR3 DNA reads as TGTGCCAGCAGGCCGGGCGGGACAGGGGACACTGAAGCTTTCTTT. This translates into CASRPGGTGDTEAFF.